This T cell receptor beta chain was captured in a study of cytomegalovirus exposure and HLA in healthy donors. CDR3 length: 14 amino acids. The germline V gene encodes CDR1 SGHTA and CDR2 FQGNSA. V was pared by 5 bases and J by 5 bases, with 7 bases of the junction left unmatched. Primers included in the PCR were 60 Vbeta and 13 Jbeta primers. Clones were read by immunoSEQ multiplex PCR, and TCRdb kept only the in-frame ones, dropping some. Of 150,000 to 200,000 clones in the sample, around 79% are singletons; the top ten hold 1.6%. As regards this clone: What it binds is unknown.

Study findings and constraints: Some segments of the V type, notably TRBV6-2 and TRBV6-3, were excluded as indistinguishable. CMV antigen specificity of a few CMV-associated chains was confirmed in vitro.

This chain uses TRBV7-2 with TRBJ2-5; TRBD1 aligns across 8 bases. The TCR sequence derives from a woman aged 45 to 65 in good health and CMV-seronegative. Sequencing was carried out using PBMCs. CDR3 nucleotide sequence: TGTGCCAGCAGCCGCAGGGGGCGCTTGGAGACCCAGTACTTC. This sequence encodes CASSRRGRLETQYF.